This record covers a single TCR beta chain. The source of the sample is a study of blood T cell repertoires in COVID-19. V was pared by 0 bases and J by 1 base, with 6 bases between. Per the germline V gene, CDR1 is SGHRS and CDR2 is YFSETQ. CDR3 size: 14 residues. Original handling: Estimated nucleated cell counts came from reference gene primer amplification. The assay was immunoSEQ multiplex PCR, and TCRdb's table has in-frame clones only and misses some. V, J and clone size reflect that table, while D and trimming were determined from the DNA. The sample carries fewer than 350,000 clones, roughly 93% recorded once.

This chain connects TRBV5-1 to TRBJ2-3; D ambiguous. The source is a woman aged 35 to 49 with acute COVID-19. The specimen was PBMCs or T cells enriched from blood (not recorded which). DNA for the CDR3: TGCGCCAGCAGCTTGGATAGAGGCACAGATACGCAGTATTTT. The encoded protein is CASSLDRGTDTQYF.